These 16 T cell receptor beta chains share one sample of origin, sequenced in a study of spatial heterogeneity in lung cancer. General study points: Tumor mutation counts were tracked by expanded intratumoral alpha and beta TCR counts.

Their antigens are not known. Time point here: sample taken at primary tumor resection. MiXCR was run by TCRdb on the 5' RACE reads, yielding one entry per CDR3 protein. The sample comprises approximately 25,000 distinct CDR3 sequences, more than 8% of which are singletons, and approximately 7.5% rests with the top ten. Sequenced here: lung tumor tissue, sampled at surgery. The receptors shown here come from a male donor with early-stage non-small cell lung cancer.

This clonotype was seen a handful of times. This chain connects TRBV2 to TRBJ2-3; D uncertain. This CDR3 spans 13 amino acids. Germline V gives CDR1 SNHLY, CDR2 FYNNEI. The V end lost 1 base, the J end lost 5 bases, and 7 bases lay between the germline ends. CDR3 amino acids: CASSEGPIDTQYF. The CDR3 nucleotides are TGTGCCAGCAGTGAAGGCCCAATAGATACGCAGTATTTT. The whole variable domain, remainder taken from reference TRBV2 and TRBJ2-3, is EPEVTQTPSHQVTQMGQEVILRCVPISNHLYFYWYRQILGQKVEFLVSFYNNEISEKSEIFDDQFSVERPDGSNFTLKIRSTKLEDSAMYFCASSEGPIDTQYFGPGTRLTVL.

This clonotype was found many times. The chain combines TRBV20-1 with TRBJ2-1, with 10 positions matching TRBD2. Germline V gene data show CDR1 as DFQATT and CDR2 as SNEGSKA (reference sequence). J lost 6 bases, V lost 3 bases, and 17 bases had no gene match. The CDR3 sequence is 18 residues long. As DNA, the CDR3 is TGCAGTGCTAGCCATCATCTGGCTAGCGGGAGTAGGGGCAATGAGCAGTTCTTC. This translates into CSASHHLASGSRGNEQFF.

This clonotype was picked up many times. The gene calls are TRBV11-2 and TRBJ1-5, with D possibly TRBD1 on 5 matching bases. Trimming shortened V by 3 bases and J by 3 bases, and 15 bases separated the two germline ends. Germline V gives CDR1 SGHAT, CDR2 FQNNGV. This CDR3 has 16 amino acids. The CDR3 sequence is CASSFLQAPTNQPQHF. The CDR3 DNA reads TGTGCCAGCAGCTTCCTACAGGCGCCGACCAATCAGCCCCAGCATTTT.

The V gene is TRBV7-6, the J gene TRBJ2-3, with D possibly TRBD2 on 5 matching bases. CDR1 and CDR2 from the germline V gene are SGHVS and FNYEAQ. V lost 4 bases and J 8 bases, leaving 10 bases between the germline ends. This CDR3 has 12 amino acids. CDR3 protein: CASSSEGATQYF. The CDR3 region has the DNA TGTGCCAGCAGCTCAGAGGGAGCTACGCAGTATTTT.

This clonotype was seen many times. V gene TRBV7-2 combines with J gene TRBJ2-1; TRBD2 aligns across 9 bases. The germline CDR1 and CDR2 sequences are SGHTA and FQGNSA. Trimming cost V 6 bases and J 10 bases; bases outside gene matches: 19. This CDR3 has 17 residues. CDR3 DNA sequence: TGTGCCAGCAGTCCCGCCGGGAGTGGCGGGGGGGCAGGGGAGCAGTTCTTC. Protein sequence: CASSPAGSGGGAGEQFF.

This clonotype was counted many times. The J gene is TRBJ2-3, the V gene TRBV29-1, with 8 nucleotides matching TRBD1. Germline V gives CDR1 SQVTM, CDR2 ANQGSEA. This CDR3 has 10 amino acids. After removal of 6 bases from V and 14 bases from J, the junction contained 7 bases not matched to a gene. The CDR3 nucleotides read TGCAGCGTAGTCAAGGACAGGGCGTATTTT. As protein: CSVVKDRAYF.

This clonotype was seen a handful of times. V and J are TRBV4-1 and TRBJ2-5, with 11 bases lining up with TRBD2. This CDR3 comprises 16 residues. Germline lookup yields CDR1 MGHRA and CDR2 YSYEKL. V shed 3 bases and J 4 bases; nucleotides not matched to a gene: 7. In nucleotides, the CDR3 is TGCGCCAGCAGCCAGGGTAGCGGGGGGGCAGCAGAGACCCAGTACTTC. Translation gives CASSQGSGGAAETQYF.

This clonotype was seen repeatedly, ten times or more. CDR3 loop: CASRRLAGVTGELFF. The CDR3 DNA sequence: TGTGCCAGCAGAAGACTAGCGGGGGTTACCGGGGAGCTGTTTTTT. V usage is TRBV28 and J usage is TRBJ2-2, with 12 bases fitting TRBD2. The CDR3 runs 15 residues. Trimming took 6 bases from V and 5 from J; bases not matched to a gene: 4. CDR1 is MDHEN and CDR2 is SYDVKM in the germline V gene.

This clonotype was counted only a few times. V gene TRBV5-8 combines with J gene TRBJ2-5; D is undetermined. The CDR3 spans 12 residues. V lost 2 bases to trimming and J lost 9 bases, with 11 bases between them. The germline V gene encodes CDR1 SGHTS and CDR2 YDEGEE. CDR3 nucleotide sequence: TGTGCCAGCAGCTTTGGTGGGGTGGCCCAGTACTTC. Its protein product is CASSFGGVAQYF.

This clonotype appeared a few times. The chain employs TRBV5-6 and TRBJ1-2; tentatively, D is TRBD1 (6 bases). The germline V gene has CDR1 SGHDT and CDR2 YYEEEE. The CDR3 is made up of 14 amino acids. Trimming stripped 4 bases from V and 4 bases from J, with 14 bases between. In DNA, the CDR3 is TGTGCCAGCAGCCAGGGGCGGAGCGTCTATGGCTACACCTTC. Translated, it gives CASSQGRSVYGYTF.

In its sample, this clonotype ranks as medium-sized (0.01 to 0.1%). The CDR3 coding sequence is TGTGCCAGCAGCTTCGGGACCCGAGGGGGCTACACCTTC. It translates to CASSFGTRGGYTF. The rearrangement joins TRBV28 to TRBJ1-2, with TRBD1 as a possible D gene (5 bases). CDR1 and CDR2 (germline): MDHEN, SYDVKM. V was trimmed by 6 bases and J by 8 bases, leaving 16 bases between them. The CDR3 runs 13 residues.

This clonotype was seen more than once but under ten times. The rearrangement joins TRBV5-1 to TRBJ2-7, with D unclear. Germline V gene data show CDR1 as SGHRS and CDR2 as YFSETQ. V shed 5 bases and J shed 0 bases, with 9 bases lying between them. The CDR3 runs 13 residues. As DNA, the CDR3 is TGCGCCAGCAGATCTCCGGGCTCCTACGAGCAGTACTTC. Translating it yields CASRSPGSYEQYF.

This rearrangement joins TRBV11-2 to TRBJ2-7; D is undetermined. CDR1 is SGHAT and CDR2 is FQNNGV in the germline V gene. Trimming removed 1 base at V and 5 bases at J, with 3 bases between. CDR3 length equals 11 residues. The chain's CDR3 is CASSLANEQYF. In nucleotides, the CDR3 is TGTGCCAGCAGCTTAGCCAACGAGCAGTACTTC.

This clonotype was picked up many times. The chain employs TRBV20-1 and TRBJ1-5; D perhaps matches TRBD1 (5 bases). Trimming removed 1 base from V and 2 bases from J, with 12 bases in between. The CDR3 is 15 residues long. Germline lookup yields CDR1 DFQATT and CDR2 SNEGSKA (reference sequence). CDR3 sequence: CSARVAGRGNQPQHF. The CDR3 DNA sequence: TGCAGTGCTAGAGTCGCAGGGAGGGGCAATCAGCCCCAGCATTTT.

There are many counts of this clonotype. The chain uses TRBV5-5 and TRBJ1-5; TRBD1 is a possible D gene (5 bases). Germline V gene sequence: CDR1 SGHKS, CDR2 YYEKEE (reference sequence). The V end lost 4 bases, the J end lost 5 bases, and 10 bases lay between the germline ends. The CDR3 is made up of 13 amino acids. The CDR3: CASSRTGDQPQHF. DNA for the CDR3: TGTGCCAGCAGCCGCACAGGAGATCAGCCCCAGCATTTT.

This clonotype occurred many times. The rearrangement joins TRBV11-1 to TRBJ2-5; the D gene is possibly TRBD1 (5 bases). The germline V and J ends were trimmed by 6 bases and 1 base, with 9 bases remaining between them. The V gene's germline CDR1 is SGHAT and CDR2 FQDESV (reference sequence). CDR3 length equals 13 residues. The chain's CDR3 is CASSFRAQETQYF. The CDR3 DNA follows: TGTGCCAGCAGTTTCAGGGCCCAAGAGACCCAGTACTTC.